This TCR beta chain was recorded in a study of a mutant IDH1 vaccine in newly diagnosed glioma. With 0 bases clipped from V and 3 bases from J, the junction kept 15 bases outside the gene matches. This CDR3 spans 18 amino acids. Per germline, CDR1 SQVTM and CDR2 ANQGSEA. Indicated time point: week 47, end of study. A 20-mer mutant IDH1 peptide at 300 ug was injected subcutaneously with topical imiquimod. For this clone: Antigen: not known.

The data were produced by immunoSEQ multiplex PCR, yet TCRdb's version contains in-frame clones alone and is incomplete. The sample carries fewer than 55,000 clones, almost 65% recorded once. The chain joins TRBV29-1 to TRBJ1-1; 8 bases match TRBD1. This TCR came from a man aged 40-50 years with glioma. Some clones in this sample may be carry-over from other donors' samples. The sample here was peripheral blood mononuclear cells (PBMCs), taken from a glioma patient whose treatment included an IDH1 peptide vaccine. CDR3 in DNA: TGCAGCGTTGAAGATTGGGGGGGGACAGGCGGTTGGCACACTGAAGCTTTCTTT. This sequence encodes CSVEDWGGTGGWHTEAFF.